The clone carrying this T cell receptor (beta chain) was picked up a small number of times. This specimen comes from a study of molecular identifiers for immune sequencing clone quantification. TCRdb re-called the PCR reads through MiXCR, storing one row per CDR3 protein. The data contain about 500,000 distinct CDR3 sequences, 20% to 25% of them seen just once; the ten biggest clones take up 0.7% to 0.95%. Trimming shortened V by 4 bases and J by 4 bases, and 16 bases separated the two germline ends. CDR1 is SQVTM, CDR2 ANQGSEA, per germline. CDR3 size: 15 residues. The chain uses TRBV29-1 and TRBJ2-2, with D perhaps given as TRBD1 or TRBD2 (6 bases each). Sequencing was performed on naive CD8+ T cells from blood, with Jurkat cell RNA spiked in. Subset: FACS-sorted CD8+CD4-CCR7+CD45RA+ naive T cells. This sequence was found in a human donor in good health. Some libraries in this study had Jurkat cell RNA spiked in. The chain's CDR3 is CSVVALGGSTGELFF. CDR3 DNA sequence: TGCAGCGTTGTGGCTCTAGGGGGGTCCACCGGGGAGCTGTTTTTT.